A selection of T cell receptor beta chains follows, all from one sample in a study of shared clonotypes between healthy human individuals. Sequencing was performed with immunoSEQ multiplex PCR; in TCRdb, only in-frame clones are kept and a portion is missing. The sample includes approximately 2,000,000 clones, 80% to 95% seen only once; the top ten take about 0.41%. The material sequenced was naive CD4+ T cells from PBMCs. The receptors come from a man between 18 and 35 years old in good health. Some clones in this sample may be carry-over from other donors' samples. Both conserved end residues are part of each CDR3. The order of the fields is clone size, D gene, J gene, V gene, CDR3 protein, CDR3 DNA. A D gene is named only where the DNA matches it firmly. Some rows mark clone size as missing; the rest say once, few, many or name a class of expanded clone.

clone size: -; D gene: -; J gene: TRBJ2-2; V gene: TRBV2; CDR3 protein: CASSQTYTGELFF; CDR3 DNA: TGTGCCAGCAGTCAGACCTACACCGGGGAGCTGTTTTTT
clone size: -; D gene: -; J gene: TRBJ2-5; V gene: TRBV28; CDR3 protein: CASSFLVSETQYF; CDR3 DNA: TGTGCCAGCAGTTTCTTGGTTTCGGAGACCCAGTACTTC
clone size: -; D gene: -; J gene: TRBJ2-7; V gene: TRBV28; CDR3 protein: CASSLWGPKGQYF; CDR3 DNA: TGTGCCAGCAGTTTATGGGGCCCGAAGGGGCAGTACTTC
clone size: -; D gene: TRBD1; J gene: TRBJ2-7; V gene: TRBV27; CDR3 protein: CASSARQGSWPFYEQYF; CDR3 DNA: TGTGCCAGCAGTGCACGACAGGGTTCCTGGCCCTTCTACGAGCAGTACTTC
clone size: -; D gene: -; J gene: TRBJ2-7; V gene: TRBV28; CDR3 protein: CASSTPRRGASYEQYF; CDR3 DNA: TGTGCCAGCAGTACCCCCCGTCGAGGCGCTTCCTACGAGCAGTACTTC
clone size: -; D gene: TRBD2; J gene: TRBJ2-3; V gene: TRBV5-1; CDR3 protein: CASSLHYSGGSTDTQYF; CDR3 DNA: TGCGCCAGCAGCTTACATTATAGCGGGGGCAGCACAGATACGCAGTATTTT
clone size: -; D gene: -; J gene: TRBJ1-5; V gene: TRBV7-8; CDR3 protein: CASSRGGWAQGGRPQHF; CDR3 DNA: TGTGCCAGCAGCCGAGGAGGATGGGCCCAGGGAGGTAGGCCCCAGCATTTT
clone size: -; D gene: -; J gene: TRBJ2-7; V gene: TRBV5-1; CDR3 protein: CASSLGLTYEQYF; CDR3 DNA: TGCGCCAGCAGCTTGGGCCTAACCTACGAGCAGTACTTC
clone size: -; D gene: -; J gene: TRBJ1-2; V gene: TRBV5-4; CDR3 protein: CASSPVETGFGYTF; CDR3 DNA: TGTGCCAGCAGCCCGGTGGAGACAGGTTTTGGCTACACCTTC
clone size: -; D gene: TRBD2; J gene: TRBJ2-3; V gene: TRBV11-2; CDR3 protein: CASSLTLAVTDTQYF; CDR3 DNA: TGTGCCAGCAGCCTCACACTAGCGGTCACAGATACGCAGTATTTT
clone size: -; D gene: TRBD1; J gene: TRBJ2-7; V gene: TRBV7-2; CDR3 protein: CASGLGQGGSYEQYF; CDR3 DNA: TGTGCCAGCGGCCTGGGACAGGGGGGTTCCTACGAGCAGTACTTC
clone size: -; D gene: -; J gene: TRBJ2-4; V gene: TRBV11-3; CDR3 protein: CASIGTDRGTKNIQYF; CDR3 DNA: TGTGCCAGCATAGGAACCGACCGGGGGACCAAAAACATTCAGTACTTC
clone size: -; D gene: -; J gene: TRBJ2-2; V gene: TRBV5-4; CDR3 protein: CASSLEQVTGELFF; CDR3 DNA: TGTGCCAGCAGCTTGGAACAGGTCACCGGGGAGCTGTTTTTT
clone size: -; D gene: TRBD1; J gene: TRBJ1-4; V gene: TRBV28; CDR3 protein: CASSLPTGGLREKLFF; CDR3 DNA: TGTGCCAGCAGTTTACCGACAGGGGGCCTTCGTGAAAAACTGTTTTTT
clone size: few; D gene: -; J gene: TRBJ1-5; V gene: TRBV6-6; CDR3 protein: CATSLATYSNQPQHF; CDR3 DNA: TGTGCCACCAGTCTTGCCACTTATAGCAATCAGCCCCAGCATTTT
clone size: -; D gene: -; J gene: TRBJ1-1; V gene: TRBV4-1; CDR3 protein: CASSQDMGIRAFF; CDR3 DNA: TGCGCCAGCAGCCAAGATATGGGTATTAGGGCTTTCTTT
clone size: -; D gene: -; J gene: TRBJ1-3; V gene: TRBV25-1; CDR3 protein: CASSGWTGNTIYF; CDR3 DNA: TGTGCCAGCAGTGGTTGGACAGGAAACACCATATATTTT
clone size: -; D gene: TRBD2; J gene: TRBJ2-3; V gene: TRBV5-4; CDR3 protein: CASSLVQGGSGTQYF; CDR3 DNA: TGTGCCAGCAGCTTGGTCCAGGGAGGGTCCGGTACGCAGTATTTT
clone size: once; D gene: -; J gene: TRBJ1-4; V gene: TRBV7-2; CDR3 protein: CASSLEVADEKLFF; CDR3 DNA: TGTGCCAGCAGCTTAGAGGTCGCAGACGAAAAACTGTTTTTT
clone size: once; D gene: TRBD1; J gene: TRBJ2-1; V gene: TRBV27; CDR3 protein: CASSYQGGRGEQFF; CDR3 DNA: TGTGCCAGCAGTTATCAAGGGGGCAGGGGTGAGCAGTTCTTC
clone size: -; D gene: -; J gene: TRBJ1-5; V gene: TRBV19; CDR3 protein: CASSITGWSNQPQHF; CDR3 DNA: TGTGCCAGTAGTATAACAGGGTGGAGCAATCAGCCCCAGCATTTT
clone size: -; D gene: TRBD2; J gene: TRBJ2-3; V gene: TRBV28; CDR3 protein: CATTGAGDTQYF; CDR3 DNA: TGTGCCACCACGGGAGCGGGGGATACGCAGTATTTT
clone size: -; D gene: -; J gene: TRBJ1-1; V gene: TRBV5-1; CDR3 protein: CASSPGLVDTEAFF; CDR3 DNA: TGCGCCAGCAGCCCCGGGTTGGTGGACACTGAAGCTTTCTTT
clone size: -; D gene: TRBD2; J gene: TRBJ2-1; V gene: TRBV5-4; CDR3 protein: CASSLLATGEQFF; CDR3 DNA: TGTGCCAGCAGCTTACTAGCGACGGGTGAGCAGTTCTTC
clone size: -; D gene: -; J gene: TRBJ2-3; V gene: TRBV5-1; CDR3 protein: CASSLDSSAGGTDTQYF; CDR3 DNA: TGCGCCAGCAGCCTCGACTCTAGCGCCGGGGGCACAGATACGCAGTATTTT
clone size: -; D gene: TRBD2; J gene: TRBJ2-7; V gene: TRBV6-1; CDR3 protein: CASSEREVYEQYF; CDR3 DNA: TGTGCCAGCAGTGAACGGGAGGTCTACGAGCAGTACTTC
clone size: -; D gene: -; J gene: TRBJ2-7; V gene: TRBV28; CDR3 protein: CASSLFRQGGEQYF; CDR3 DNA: TGTGCCAGCAGTTTATTCCGCCAGGGTGGCGAGCAGTACTTC
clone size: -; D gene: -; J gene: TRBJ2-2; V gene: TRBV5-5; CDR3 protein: CASSFYRTNPPGELFF; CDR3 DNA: TGTGCCAGCAGCTTCTACCGAACCAACCCCCCCGGGGAGCTGTTTTTT
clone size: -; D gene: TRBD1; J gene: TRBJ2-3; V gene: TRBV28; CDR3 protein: CASSSPGQGTDTQYF; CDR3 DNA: TGTGCCAGCAGTTCCCCGGGACAGGGCACAGATACGCAGTATTTT
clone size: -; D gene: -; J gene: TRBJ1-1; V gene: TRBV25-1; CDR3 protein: CASSESGWVTGYEAFF; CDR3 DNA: TGTGCCAGCAGTGAATCCGGGTGGGTAACCGGCTATGAAGCTTTCTTT
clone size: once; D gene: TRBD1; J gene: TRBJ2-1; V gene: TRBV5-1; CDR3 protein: CASSLAPGQGSYNEQFF; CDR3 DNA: TGCGCCAGCAGCTTGGCTCCTGGACAGGGCTCCTACAATGAGCAGTTCTTC
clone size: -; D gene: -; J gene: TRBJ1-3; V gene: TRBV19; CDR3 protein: CASMERRQSSGNTIYF; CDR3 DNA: TGTGCCAGTATGGAAAGGAGACAGAGCTCTGGAAACACCATATATTTT
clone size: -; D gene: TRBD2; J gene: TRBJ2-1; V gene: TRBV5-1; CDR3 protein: CASSPNQGGTNEQFF; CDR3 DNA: TGCGCCAGCAGCCCCAATCAGGGAGGGACCAATGAGCAGTTCTTC
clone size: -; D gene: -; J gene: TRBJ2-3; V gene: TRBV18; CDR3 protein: CASSPQGLGGSTDTQYF; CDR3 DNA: TGTGCCAGCTCACCACAGGGGTTGGGCGGCAGCACAGATACGCAGTATTTT
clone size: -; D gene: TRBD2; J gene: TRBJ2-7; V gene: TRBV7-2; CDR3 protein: CASSLASTSGSYEQYF; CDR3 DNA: TGTGCCAGCAGCTTAGCGTCCACTAGCGGGAGCTACGAGCAGTACTTC
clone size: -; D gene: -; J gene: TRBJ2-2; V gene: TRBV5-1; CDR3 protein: CASSLVVGLNTGELFF; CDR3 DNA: TGCGCCAGCAGCTTGGTGGTTGGCTTGAACACCGGGGAGCTGTTTTTT
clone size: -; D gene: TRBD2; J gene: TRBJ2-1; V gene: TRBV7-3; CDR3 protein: CASSFGLAAYNEQFF; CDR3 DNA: TGTGCCAGCAGCTTCGGACTAGCGGCCTACAATGAGCAGTTCTTC
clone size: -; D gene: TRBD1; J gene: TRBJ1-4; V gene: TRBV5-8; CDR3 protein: CASSFDRGRSGEKLFF; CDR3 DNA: TGTGCCAGCAGCTTCGACAGGGGGCGGTCGGGTGAAAAACTGTTTTTT
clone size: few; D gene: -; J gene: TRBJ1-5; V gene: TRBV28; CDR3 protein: CASSSLNQPQHF; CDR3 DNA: TGTGCCAGCAGTTCCTTAAACCAGCCCCAGCATTTT
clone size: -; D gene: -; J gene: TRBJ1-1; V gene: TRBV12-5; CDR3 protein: CASGFGGDTEAFF; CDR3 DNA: TGTGCTAGTGGTTTTGGGGGGGACACTGAAGCTTTCTTT
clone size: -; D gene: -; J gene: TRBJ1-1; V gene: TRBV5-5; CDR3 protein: CASSLVQPYTEAFF; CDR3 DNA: TGTGCCAGCAGCTTGGTACAGCCCTACACTGAAGCTTTCTTT
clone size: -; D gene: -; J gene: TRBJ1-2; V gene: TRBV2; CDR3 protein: CASNDRLGEGYTF; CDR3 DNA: TGTGCCAGCAATGATAGATTAGGGGAAGGCTACACCTTC
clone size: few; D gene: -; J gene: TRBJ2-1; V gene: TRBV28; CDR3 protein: CASSGYNEQFF; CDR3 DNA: TGTGCCAGCAGTGGCTACAATGAGCAGTTCTTC
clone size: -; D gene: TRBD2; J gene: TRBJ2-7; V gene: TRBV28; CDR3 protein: CASDGGGPGEQYF; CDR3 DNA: TGTGCCAGCGACGGGGGAGGGCCGGGCGAGCAGTACTTC
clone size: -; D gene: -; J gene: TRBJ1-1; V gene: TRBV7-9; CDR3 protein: CASSPQEGSEAFF; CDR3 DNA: TGTGCCAGCAGCCCCCAGGAGGGGAGTGAAGCTTTCTTT
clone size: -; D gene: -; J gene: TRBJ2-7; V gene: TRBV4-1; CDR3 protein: CASSQEWGIYRGYIYEQYF; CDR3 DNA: TGCGCCAGCAGCCAAGAATGGGGAATCTACCGCGGATATATATACGAGCAGTACTTC
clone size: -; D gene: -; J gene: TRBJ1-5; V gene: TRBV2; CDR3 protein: CASSFSNQPQHF; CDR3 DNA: TGTGCCAGCAGTTTTAGCAATCAGCCCCAGCATTTT
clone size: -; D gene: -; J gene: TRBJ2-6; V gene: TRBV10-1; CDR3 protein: CASSPGSGANVLTF; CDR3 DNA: TGCGCCAGCAGCCCGGGATCTGGGGCCAACGTCCTGACTTTC
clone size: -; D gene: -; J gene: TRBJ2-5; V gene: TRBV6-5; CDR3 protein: CASSYAIAAQETQYF; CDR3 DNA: TGTGCCAGCAGTTACGCGATAGCGGCCCAAGAGACCCAGTACTTC
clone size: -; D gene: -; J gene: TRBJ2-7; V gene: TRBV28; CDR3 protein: CASSLADGAYEQYF; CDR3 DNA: TGTGCCAGCAGTTTAGCGGACGGCGCCTACGAGCAGTACTTC
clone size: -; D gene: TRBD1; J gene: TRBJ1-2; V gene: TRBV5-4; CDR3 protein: CASSFGQGAISYGYTF; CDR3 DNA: TGTGCCAGCAGCTTCGGCCAGGGGGCTATAAGCTATGGCTACACCTTC
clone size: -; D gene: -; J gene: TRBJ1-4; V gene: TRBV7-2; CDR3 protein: CASSLTATNEKLFF; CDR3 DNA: TGTGCCAGCAGCTTAACCGCAACTAATGAAAAACTGTTTTTT
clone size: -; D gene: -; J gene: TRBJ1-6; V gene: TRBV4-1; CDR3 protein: CASSQREDSPLHF; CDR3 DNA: TGCGCCAGCAGCCAAAGAGAGGATTCACCCCTCCACTTT